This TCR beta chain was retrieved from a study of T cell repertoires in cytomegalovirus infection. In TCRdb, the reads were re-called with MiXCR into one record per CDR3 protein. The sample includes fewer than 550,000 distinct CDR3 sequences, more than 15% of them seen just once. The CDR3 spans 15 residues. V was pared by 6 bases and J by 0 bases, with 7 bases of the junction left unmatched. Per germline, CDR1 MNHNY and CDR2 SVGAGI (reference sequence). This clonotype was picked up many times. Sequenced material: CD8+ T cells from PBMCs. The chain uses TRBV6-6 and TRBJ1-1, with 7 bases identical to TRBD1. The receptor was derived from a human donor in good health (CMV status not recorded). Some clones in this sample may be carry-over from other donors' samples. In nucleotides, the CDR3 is TGTGCCAGCAGCCCGGGACAGTTTATGAACACTGAAGCTTTCTTT. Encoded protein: CASSPGQFMNTEAFF.